Each of the 21 T cell receptor beta chains below was sequenced from the same sample in a study of naive and memory T cell subsets. Two oligonucleotides, mixed equimolar, formed the beta constant-region primer covering TRBC1 and TRBC2. Using its own MiXCR run on the UMI-ligation and nested PCR reads, TCRdb lists one record per CDR3 protein. The sample includes around 27,000 distinct CDR3 sequences, around 11% of them seen just once. The sequencing input was effector memory CD4+ T cells from blood. The sample's subset: effector memory, CD45RA- CD27-. These TCRs come from a human donor in good health.

Only a few counts were recorded for this clonotype. This sequence joins TRBV4-3 and TRBJ2-4; 9 bases match TRBD1. The CDR3 has 14 residues. Trimming at V came to 0 bases and at J to 15 bases, leaving 9 bases not matched to a gene. The germline CDR1 and CDR2 sequences are LGHNA and YSLEER. The DNA for the CDR3 is TGCGCCAGCAGCCAAGACCATGGGACAGGGTGGGGGTACTTC. It yields the protein CASSQDHGTGWGYF.

This clonotype was seen ten or more times. V is TRBV20-1 and J is TRBJ1-1, with D unresolved. Germline V gene data show CDR1 as DFQATT and CDR2 as SNEGSKA (reference sequence). V was shortened by 4 bases and J by 0 bases, with 6 bases between the two germline ends. This CDR3 comprises 12 residues. The CDR3 DNA follows: TGCAGTGCTAATAGGATGAACACTGAAGCTTTCTTT. The encoded protein is CSANRMNTEAFF.

The table lists this clonotype with a few counts. J is TRBJ1-2 and V is TRBV7-9; 7 positions agree with TRBD1. Germline V lookup: CDR1 SEHNR, CDR2 FQNEAQ (reference sequence). The CDR3 consists of 13 residues. V was clipped by 0 bases and J by 7 bases; unmatched bases: 2. The CDR3 DNA is TGTGCCAGCAGCTTAGCAACAGGGGTTGGCTACACCTTC. It is translated as CASSLATGVGYTF.

This clonotype was counted a few times. The chain uses TRBV4-3 and TRBJ2-7, with D unresolved. This CDR3 has 15 residues. With 4 bases removed from V and 0 bases from J, the gap between germline ends came to 13 bases. Germline-derived CDR1 and CDR2 are LGHNA and YSLEER. CDR3 amino acids: CASSPTYAGSYEQYF. CDR3 nucleotides: TGCGCCAGCAGCCCTACTTACGCTGGCTCCTACGAGCAGTACTTC.

In this sample, this clonotype is medium-sized. The rearrangement links TRBV24-1 to TRBJ2-1, with TRBD1 as a possible D gene (5 bases). The CDR3 has 14 amino acids. Germline values: CDR1 KGHDR, CDR2 SFDVKD. Trimming removed 5 bases from V and 2 bases from J, with 9 bases in between. The CDR3 spells CATSGLGAYNEQFF. CDR3 nucleotides: TGTGCCACCAGTGGGTTAGGGGCCTACAATGAGCAGTTCTTC.

In this sample, this clonotype turned up a few times. The chain links TRBV6-6 to TRBJ2-7; 7 bases map to TRBD2. Germline CDR1 is MNHNY and CDR2 is SVGAGI (reference sequence). This CDR3 comprises 14 residues. Trimming at V came to 2 bases and at J to 2 bases, leaving 3 bases not matched to a gene. This chain's CDR3 is CASSYEGLTYEQYF. Here the CDR3 DNA reads TGTGCCAGCAGTTACGAGGGACTAACCTACGAGCAGTACTTC.

In this sample, this clonotype turned up many times. The chain combines TRBV7-6 with TRBJ2-5, with 7 bases aligning to TRBD2. V dropped 0 bases and J dropped 5; count of bases not matched to a gene: 6. Germline CDR1 SGHVS, CDR2 FNYEAQ. The CDR3 is 15 amino acids. The CDR3 DNA reads as TGTGCCAGCAGCTTAGCAGGCGGGGGTTCCGAGACCCAGTACTTC. Amino acids: CASSLAGGGSETQYF.

This clonotype has just a few counts. The CDR3 coding sequence is TGTGCCAGCAGCCACACAGGGGAAGGGGAAAAACTGTTTTTT. Its protein product is CASSHTGEGEKLFF. J is TRBJ1-4 and V is TRBV5-4, with 7 bases fitting TRBD1. The CDR3 consists of 14 residues. V lost 4 bases, J lost 8 bases, and 8 bases stayed unmatched. Germline values: CDR1 SGHNT, CDR2 YYREEE (reference sequence).

There are many counts of this clonotype. J is TRBJ2-7 and V is TRBV12-3 or TRBV12-4; D call uncertain. The CDR3 runs 13 residues. The germline V and J ends were trimmed by 6 bases and 1 base, with 10 bases remaining between them. CDR3 DNA sequence: TGTGCCAGCAGGAGTCAGGTTTCCTACGAGCAGTACTTC. This translates into CASRSQVSYEQYF.

This clonotype was seen more than once but under ten times. The rearrangement uses TRBV18 and TRBJ2-1, with TRBD2 as a possible D gene (7 bases). The CDR3 runs 15 residues. The ends were cut back, 0 bases at V and 5 bases at J, with 11 bases in the middle. Per germline, CDR1 KGHSH and CDR2 LQKENI. The CDR3 region is CASSPPEGGNNEQFF. CDR3 coding DNA: TGTGCCAGCTCACCACCGGAGGGGGGGAACAATGAGCAGTTCTTC.

The chain couples TRBV20-1 to TRBJ2-7, with 10 bases that match TRBD2. With V trimmed by 3 bases and J by 5 bases, 4 bases remained unmatched. This CDR3 comprises 13 residues. Germline CDR1 reads DFQATT; CDR2 reads SNEGSKA (reference sequence). The DNA for the CDR3 is TGCAGTGCTAGTCTAGCGGGGGTACACGAGCAGTACTTC. Translation: CSASLAGVHEQYF.

The sample holds one count of this clonotype. J is TRBJ2-1 and V is TRBV9; TRBD1 matches at 9 bases. The germline gives CDR1 SGDLS, CDR2 YYNGEE. This CDR3 is 19 amino acids long. J gave up 6 bases and V 1 base, and 17 bases lay outside the gene matches. The CDR3 DNA sequence: TGTGCCAGCAGCGTAATCGGTGCACAGGGGGCCGGGTCTCGCAATGAGCAGTTCTTC. Its protein product is CASSVIGAQGAGSRNEQFF.

The gene calls are TRBV30 and TRBJ2-4; TRBD1 agrees at 7 bases. Germline CDR1 GTSNPN, CDR2 SVGIG (reference sequence). The trim removed 4 bases at V and 4 bases at J, leaving 7 bases unmatched. The CDR3 has 14 amino acids. As DNA, the CDR3 is TGTGCCTGGAAGGTCCAACAGGGGAAAAACATTCAGTACTTC. Translating it yields CAWKVQQGKNIQYF.

In the case of this clonotype: A clone one base away is much larger, so this may be a read error. The chain couples TRBV12-3 or TRBV12-4 to TRBJ2-1; TRBD2 matches at 12 bases. With 6 bases clipped from V and 8 bases from J, the junction kept 5 bases outside the gene matches. This CDR3 region has 14 residues. CDR3 bases: TGTGCCAGCAGGGAGACTAGCGGGAGTTATGAGCAGTTCTTC. This sequence encodes CASRETSGSYEQFF.

The table lists this clonotype with a few counts. This chain links TRBV13 with TRBJ2-1; 11 nucleotides match TRBD2. CDR1 is PRHDT and CDR2 is FYEKMQ in the germline V gene (reference sequence). The CDR3 contains 15 residues. V shed 5 bases, J shed 9 bases, and the junction held 9 bases outside the gene matches. The CDR3 sequence: CASSPPGLAGGEQFF. The CDR3 DNA sequence: TGTGCCAGCAGCCCGCCAGGGCTAGCGGGAGGTGAGCAGTTCTTC.

This clonotype came up many times. The V and J genes are TRBV12-3 or TRBV12-4 and TRBJ2-1; possible D gene TRBD2, 6 bases. The CDR3 has 15 residues. The V and J ends lost 4 bases and 2 bases respectively, with 12 bases between them. CDR3 in amino acids: CASSSSSGTYNEQFF. CDR3 coding DNA: TGTGCCAGCAGTTCTAGTAGCGGTACCTACAATGAGCAGTTCTTC.

This clonotype was found a few times. The chain combines TRBV12-3 or TRBV12-4 with TRBJ1-4; a possible D gene is TRBD1 (6 bases). The CDR3 runs to 15 residues. Deletions cut 8 bases from V and 7 bases from J, with 20 bases between. The chain's CDR3 is CASAPGEGGGEKLFF. In DNA form, the CDR3 reads TGTGCCAGCGCTCCTGGGGAGGGGGGTGGTGAAAAACTGTTTTTT.

This clonotype has a handful of counts. V gene TRBV7-3 combines with J gene TRBJ2-5, with 7 nucleotides matching TRBD2. J was trimmed by 4 bases and V by 2 bases; bases with no gene match: 7. The CDR3 runs 15 residues. Germline CDR1 and CDR2: SGHTA and FQGTGA. CDR3 DNA: TGTGCCAGCAGCTTATTTGCGGGAGTGGGAGAGACCCAGTACTTC. It yields the protein CASSLFAGVGETQYF.

There are many counts of this clonotype. The chain combines TRBV20-1 with TRBJ1-1; TRBD1 might be the D (5 bases). The CDR3 covers 12 residues. The V and J ends lost 0 bases and 12 bases respectively, with 14 bases between them. Germline V gene data show CDR1 as DFQATT and CDR2 as SNEGSKA (reference sequence). CDR3 in DNA: TGCAGTGCTAGAGAACAGGTGGCGGAAACTTTCTTT. It is translated as CSAREQVAETFF.

In its sample, this clonotype was seen a few times. The chain joins TRBV30 to TRBJ1-6; possibly TRBD1 for D (5 bases). CDR1 is GTSNPN, CDR2 SVGIG, per germline (reference sequence). The CDR3 runs 13 residues. V was trimmed by 4 bases and J by 3 bases, leaving 7 bases between them. CDR3 sequence: CAWTGNYNSPLHF. The CDR3 DNA reads as TGTGCCTGGACAGGGAACTATAATTCACCCCTCCACTTT.

The CDR3 region is CAWSRTSRYNEQFF. In nucleotides, the CDR3 is TGTGCCTGGAGCCGGACTTCCAGGTACAATGAGCAGTTCTTC. The J gene is TRBJ2-1, the V gene TRBV30, with TRBD2 as a possible D gene (5 bases). The CDR3 contains 14 residues. The germline V gene encodes CDR1 GTSNPN and CDR2 SVGIG (reference sequence). Trimming removed 3 bases at V and 4 bases at J, with 13 bases between.